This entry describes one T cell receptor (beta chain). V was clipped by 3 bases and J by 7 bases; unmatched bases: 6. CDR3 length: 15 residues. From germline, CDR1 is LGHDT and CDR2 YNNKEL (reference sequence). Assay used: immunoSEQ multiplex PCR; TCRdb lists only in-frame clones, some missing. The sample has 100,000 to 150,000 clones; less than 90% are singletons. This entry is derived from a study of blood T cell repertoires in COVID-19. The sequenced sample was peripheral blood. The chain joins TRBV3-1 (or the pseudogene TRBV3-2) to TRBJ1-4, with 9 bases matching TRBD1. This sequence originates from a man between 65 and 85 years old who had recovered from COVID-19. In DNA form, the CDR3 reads TGTGCCAGCAGCCAGACTACAGGGGGCCTTGAAAAACTGTTTTTT. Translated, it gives CASSQTTGGLEKLFF.